A selection of T cell receptor beta chains follows, all from one sample in a study of cytomegalovirus exposure and HLA in healthy donors. TCRdb keeps only in-frame clones here, not all; method: immunoSEQ multiplex PCR. The top ten hold 9% to 10% of the sample, which has under 150,000 clones, nearly 65% seen once. Sequenced material: PBMCs. These TCRs come from a man aged 35 to 55 in good health and CMV-seropositive. CDR3s include the opening cysteine and the closing phenylalanine or tryptophan. The order of the fields is clone size, V gene, J gene, D gene, CDR3 protein, CDR3 DNA. The D gene is left open where the match is weak. The size entry is marked missing in some rows and otherwise reads once, few, many or a size class.

size: NA; V: TRBV28; J: TRBJ2-5; D: NA; CDR3: CASSSPIIQETQYF; DNA: TGTGCCAGCAGTTCCCCTATCATCCAAGAGACCCAGTACTTC
size: few; V: TRBV29-1; J: TRBJ1-4; D: TRBD1; CDR3: CSVLGQNEKLFF; DNA: TGCAGCGTTCTGGGACAGAATGAAAAACTGTTTTTT
size: few; V: TRBV14; J: TRBJ2-3; D: NA; CDR3: CASRGSRSSTDTQYF; DNA: TGTGCCAGCAGAGGCTCGCGGTCTAGCACAGATACGCAGTATTTT
size: NA; V: TRBV19; J: TRBJ1-1; D: TRBD1; CDR3: CASSTGTGRVNTEAFF; DNA: TGTGCCAGTAGTACCGGGACAGGGCGCGTGAACACTGAAGCTTTCTTT
size: once; V: TRBV7-8; J: TRBJ2-5; D: NA; CDR3: CASRLAGDQETQYF; DNA: TGTGCCAGCAGGCTGGCAGGGGACCAAGAGACCCAGTACTTC
size: NA; V: TRBV5-1; J: TRBJ1-3; D: TRBD1; CDR3: CASSLDHRGIYF; DNA: TGCGCCAGCAGCTTGGATCACAGGGGGATATATTTT
size: NA; V: TRBV27; J: TRBJ2-7; D: TRBD1; CDR3: CASSFFGQGIYEQYF; DNA: TGTGCCAGCAGTTTTTTCGGACAGGGGATTTACGAGCAGTACTTC
size: NA; V: TRBV28; J: TRBJ2-1; D: TRBD2; CDR3: CASRGAGISYNEQFF; DNA: TGTGCCAGCAGGGGAGCGGGGATCTCCTACAATGAGCAGTTCTTC
size: NA; V: TRBV30; J: TRBJ2-7; D: NA; CDR3: CAWSTAYEQYF; DNA: TGTGCCTGGAGTACGGCCTACGAGCAGTACTTC
size: once; V: TRBV15; J: TRBJ2-1; D: TRBD1; CDR3: CATSRQGTDSYNEQFF; DNA: TGTGCCACCAGCAGGCAAGGGACAGACTCCTACAATGAGCAGTTCTTC
size: NA; V: TRBV27; J: TRBJ2-5; D: NA; CDR3: CASSLFSGQETQYF; DNA: TGTGCCAGCAGTTTGTTCTCCGGCCAAGAGACCCAGTACTTC
size: NA; V: TRBV4-1; J: TRBJ1-2; D: NA; CDR3: CASSQGGGDYGYTF; DNA: TGCGCCAGCAGCCAAGGAGGGGGTGACTATGGCTACACCTTC
size: NA; V: TRBV29-1; J: TRBJ2-1; D: TRBD2; CDR3: CSVEVREGDEQFF; DNA: TGCAGCGTTGAGGTCCGGGAGGGGGATGAGCAGTTCTTC
size: NA; V: TRBV5-5; J: TRBJ2-3; D: TRBD1; CDR3: CASSVPTGFGTDTQYF; DNA: TGTGCCAGCAGCGTACCGACAGGGTTTGGCACAGATACGCAGTATTTT
size: NA; V: TRBV7-9; J: TRBJ2-7; D: NA; CDR3: CASSLKMGKGFDEQYF; DNA: TGTGCCAGCAGCTTGAAAATGGGAAAGGGGTTTGACGAGCAGTACTTC
size: NA; V: TRBV14; J: TRBJ1-1; D: NA; CDR3: CASSQRRGWTEAFF; DNA: TGTGCCAGCAGCCAAAGACGGGGGTGGACTGAAGCTTTCTTT
size: NA; V: TRBV6-1; J: TRBJ1-2; D: TRBD1; CDR3: CASKPGQGQYGYTF; DNA: TGTGCCAGCAAACCGGGACAGGGGCAGTATGGCTACACCTTC
size: NA; V: TRBV6-5; J: TRBJ2-2; D: NA; CDR3: CASSYYGSANTGELFF; DNA: TGTGCCAGCAGTTACTACGGGAGCGCGAACACCGGGGAGCTGTTTTTT
size: few; V: TRBV27; J: TRBJ2-7; D: NA; CDR3: CASSSSGHPFYEQYF; DNA: TGTGCCAGCAGTTCTTCCGGACACCCTTTTTACGAGCAGTACTTC
size: NA; V: TRBV11-1; J: TRBJ2-7; D: NA; CDR3: CASSSHYEQYF; DNA: TGTGCCAGCAGCTCCCACTACGAGCAGTACTTC
size: NA; V: TRBV9; J: TRBJ1-5; D: TRBD1; CDR3: CASSARGQGNQPQHF; DNA: TGTGCCAGCAGCGCCCGGGGACAGGGCAATCAGCCCCAGCATTTT
size: NA; V: TRBV7-3; J: TRBJ2-2; D: TRBD1; CDR3: CASSTPRQGPTGELFF; DNA: TGTGCCAGCAGCACCCCCCGACAGGGACCCACCGGGGAGCTGTTTTTT
size: NA; V: TRBV6-6; J: TRBJ2-7; D: TRBD2; CDR3: CASSYGGRTYEQYF; DNA: TGTGCCAGCAGTTACGGCGGGAGGACCTACGAGCAGTACTTC
size: NA; V: TRBV18; J: TRBJ2-3; D: TRBD2; CDR3: CASSPPSGITDTQYF; DNA: TGTGCCAGCTCACCTCCTAGCGGGATCACAGATACGCAGTATTTT
size: few; V: TRBV28; J: TRBJ1-1; D: NA; CDR3: CASSLHGELGEAFF; DNA: TGTGCCAGCAGCCTTCATGGGGAGCTTGGTGAAGCTTTCTTT
size: NA; V: TRBV6-5; J: TRBJ2-7; D: TRBD2; CDR3: CASSRGGAKAYEQYF; DNA: TGTGCCAGCAGCCGGGGGGGGGCGAAAGCCTACGAGCAGTACTTC
size: NA; V: TRBV2; J: TRBJ2-5; D: NA; CDR3: CASSGQDQETQYF; DNA: TGTGCCAGCAGTGGGCAGGACCAAGAGACCCAGTACTTC
size: few; V: TRBV30; J: TRBJ2-3; D: NA; CDR3: CAWIAGQTDTQYF; DNA: TGTGCCTGGATCGCGGGCCAGACAGATACGCAGTATTTT
size: many; V: TRBV4-3; J: TRBJ2-1; D: NA; CDR3: CASSQGLGRYEQFF; DNA: TGCGCCAGCAGCCAAGGCCTGGGGAGGTATGAGCAGTTCTTC
size: NA; V: TRBV6-5; J: TRBJ2-7; D: NA; CDR3: CASSYSLTSYEQYF; DNA: TGTGCCAGCAGTTACTCGTTGACTAGCTACGAGCAGTACTTC
size: NA; V: TRBV7-2; J: TRBJ1-3; D: TRBD1; CDR3: CASSLDGTGVDTIYF; DNA: TGTGCCAGCAGCTTAGACGGGACAGGGGTCGACACCATATATTTT
size: few; V: TRBV5-1; J: TRBJ1-6; D: TRBD1; CDR3: CASSSTNQQGAQRLHF; DNA: TGCGCCAGCAGCTCTACAAACCAACAGGGGGCGCAGCGCCTCCACTTT
size: few; V: TRBV6-6; J: TRBJ1-5; D: NA; CDR3: CASSPMGRDSNQPQHF; DNA: TGTGCCAGCAGTCCTATGGGCAGGGATAGCAATCAGCCCCAGCATTTT
size: NA; V: TRBV30; J: TRBJ2-5; D: NA; CDR3: CAWSREGGSETQYF; DNA: TGTGCCTGGAGTAGAGAGGGGGGGTCAGAGACCCAGTACTTC
size: NA; V: TRBV7-9; J: TRBJ2-3; D: NA; CDR3: CSSSPGEVTQYF; DNA: TGTTCCAGCAGCCCCGGGGAGGTTACGCAGTATTTT
size: NA; V: TRBV4-2; J: TRBJ2-7; D: TRBD2; CDR3: CASSQDWTSGGAYEQYF; DNA: TGTGCCAGCAGCCAAGATTGGACTAGCGGGGGGGCCTACGAGCAGTACTTC
size: few; V: TRBV5-1; J: TRBJ2-7; D: NA; CDR3: CASSLGGTQYF; DNA: TGCGCCAGCAGCTTAGGAGGGACGCAGTACTTC
size: few; V: TRBV5-4; J: TRBJ1-3; D: NA; CDR3: CASSLDRESSGNTIYF; DNA: TGTGCCAGCAGCTTGGACAGGGAGAGCTCTGGAAACACCATATATTTT
size: few; V: TRBV6-5; J: TRBJ2-7; D: NA; CDR3: CASSYSDKTYEQYF; DNA: TGTGCCAGCAGTTACTCGGACAAGACCTACGAGCAGTACTTC
size: NA; V: TRBV7-3; J: TRBJ2-2; D: TRBD1; CDR3: CASSPGQGAGELFF; DNA: TGTGCCAGCAGCCCGGGACAGGGGGCCGGGGAGCTGTTTTTT
size: NA; V: TRBV2; J: TRBJ2-1; D: TRBD2; CDR3: CASRKGLAGGYNEQFF; DNA: TGTGCCAGCAGAAAAGGACTAGCGGGAGGGTACAATGAGCAGTTCTTC
size: NA; V: TRBV6-4; J: TRBJ1-5; D: NA; CDR3: CASSYTTGARLYSNQPQHF; DNA: TGTGCCAGCAGCTATACCACAGGAGCCCGCTTATATAGCAATCAGCCCCAGCATTTT
size: NA; V: TRBV11-3; J: TRBJ2-7; D: NA; CDR3: CASSFRGAYEQYF; DNA: TGTGCCAGCAGCTTCAGGGGTGCCTACGAGCAGTACTTC
size: NA; V: TRBV9; J: TRBJ2-5; D: NA; CDR3: CASSVSPGGKQETQYF; DNA: TGTGCCAGCAGCGTAAGTCCTGGCGGAAAGCAAGAGACCCAGTACTTC
size: NA; V: TRBV7-7; J: TRBJ2-5; D: TRBD1; CDR3: CASSIGTGQETQYF; DNA: TGTGCCAGCAGCATTGGGACAGGACAAGAGACCCAGTACTTC
size: NA; V: TRBV5-1; J: TRBJ2-7; D: NA; CDR3: CASSLARGSYEQYF; DNA: TGCGCCAGCAGCCTTGCCCGCGGCTCCTACGAGCAGTACTTC